This record looks at one T cell receptor (beta chain) sequence and its context. Its antigen is still unknown. This CDR3 spans 14 amino acids. Trimming removed 5 bases at V and 5 bases at J, with 15 bases between. This specimen comes from a study of T cells after yellow fever vaccination. Whole-study results and caveats: Repertoires sorted by FACS could include abundant clonotypes that are contaminants from the bulk population. Post-booster samples contained most primary-vaccination clones (around 95% CD4, roughly 88% CD8).

MiXCR, applied by TCRdb to the 5' RACE reads, yields one record per CDR3 protein. This table holds some 420,000 distinct CDR3 sequences, around 20% found once. The source material was PBMCs, sampled before the yellow fever booster vaccination. The chain links TRBV12-3 or TRBV12-4 to TRBJ1-2; possible D gene TRBD1, 5 bases. The receptor comes from a man between 18 and 29 years old who received the YFV17D yellow fever vaccine. CDR3 amino acids: CASSHPDSGYGYTF. DNA for the CDR3: TGTGCCAGCAGTCACCCAGACAGTGGATATGGCTACACCTTC.